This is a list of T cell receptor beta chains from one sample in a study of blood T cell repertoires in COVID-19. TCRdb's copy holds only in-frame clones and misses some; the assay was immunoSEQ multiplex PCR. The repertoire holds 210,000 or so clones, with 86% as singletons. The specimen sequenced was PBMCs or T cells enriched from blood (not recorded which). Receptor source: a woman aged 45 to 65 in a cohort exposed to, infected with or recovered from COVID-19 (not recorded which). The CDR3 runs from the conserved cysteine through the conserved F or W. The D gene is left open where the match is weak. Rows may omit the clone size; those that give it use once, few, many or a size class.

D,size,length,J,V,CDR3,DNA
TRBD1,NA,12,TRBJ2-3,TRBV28,CAGGQMADTQYF,TGTGCCGGGGGACAGATGGCAGATACGCAGTATTTT
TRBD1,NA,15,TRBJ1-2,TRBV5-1,CASSYWGQGDRGYTF,TGCGCCAGCAGCTATTGGGGACAGGGGGACCGTGGCTACACCTTC
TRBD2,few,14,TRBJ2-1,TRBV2,CASRVTSGVGEQFF,TGTGCCAGCAGGGTGACTAGCGGGGTAGGGGAGCAGTTCTTC
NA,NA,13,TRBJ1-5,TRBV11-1,CASSLLPDQPQHF,TGTGCCAGCAGCTTACTTCCGGATCAGCCCCAGCATTTT
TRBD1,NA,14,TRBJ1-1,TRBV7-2,CASSLSRGLTEAFF,TGTGCCAGCAGCTTAAGCAGGGGGCTCACTGAAGCTTTCTTT
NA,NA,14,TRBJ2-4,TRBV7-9,CASSHRSAKNIQYF,TGTGCCAGCAGCCACAGGTCAGCCAAAAACATTCAGTACTTC
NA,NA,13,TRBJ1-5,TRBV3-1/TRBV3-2,CASSQDLNQPQHF,TGTGCCAGCAGCCAAGACTTGAATCAGCCCCAGCATTTT
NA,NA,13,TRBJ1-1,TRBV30,CAWSVQGNTEAFF,TGTGCCTGGAGTGTCCAGGGGAACACTGAAGCTTTCTTT
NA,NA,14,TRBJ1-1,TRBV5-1,CASSLFRADTEAFF,TGCGCCAGCAGCTTGTTCAGGGCGGACACTGAAGCTTTCTTT
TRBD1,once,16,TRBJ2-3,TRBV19,CASSKGTGQGTDTQYF,TGTGCCAGTAGTAAGGGGACAGGGCAAGGCACAGATACGCAGTATTTT
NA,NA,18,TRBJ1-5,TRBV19,CASSILAGVGYSNQPQHF,TGTGCCAGTAGTATTCTGGCGGGAGTAGGATATAGCAATCAGCCCCAGCATTTT
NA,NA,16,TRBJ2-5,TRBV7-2,CASSLGGGVGEETQYF,TGTGCCAGCAGCTTAGGGGGCGGGGTCGGTGAAGAGACCCAGTACTTC
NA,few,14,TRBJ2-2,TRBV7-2,CASSAGLNTGELFF,TGTGCCAGCAGCGCGGGCCTTAACACCGGGGAGCTGTTTTTT
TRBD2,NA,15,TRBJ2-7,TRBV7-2,CASSVVAGGTYEQYF,TGTGCCAGCAGCGTTGTAGCGGGGGGGACCTACGAGCAGTACTTC
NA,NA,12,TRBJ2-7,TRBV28,CASRVASYEQYF,TGTGCCAGCCGGGTCGCCTCCTACGAGCAGTACTTC
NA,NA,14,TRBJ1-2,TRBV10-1,CASSEWQGSYGYTF,TGCGCCAGCAGTGAGTGGCAGGGAAGCTATGGCTACACCTTC
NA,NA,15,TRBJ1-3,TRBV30,CAGLAGVLSGNTIYF,TGTGCCGGCCTTGCAGGGGTCCTCTCTGGAAACACCATATATTTT
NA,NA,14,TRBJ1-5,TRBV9,CASSVGDTGQPQHF,TGTGCCAGCAGCGTAGGGGACACTGGTCAGCCCCAGCATTTT
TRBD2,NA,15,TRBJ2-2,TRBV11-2,CASSRLAGVAGELFF,TGTGCCAGCAGCCGACTAGCGGGGGTTGCCGGGGAGCTGTTTTTT
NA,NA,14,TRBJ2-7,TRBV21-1,CASSKGQGGHEQYF,TGTGCCAGCAGCAAAGGACAGGGGGGCCACGAGCAGTACTTC
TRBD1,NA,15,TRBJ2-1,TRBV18,CASSPGTGGKNEQFF,TGTGCCAGCTCTCCCGGGACAGGGGGAAAGAATGAGCAGTTCTTC
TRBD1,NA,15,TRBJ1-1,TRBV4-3,CASSPSRTGNTEAFF,TGCGCCAGCAGCCCTAGCCGGACAGGGAACACTGAAGCTTTCTTT
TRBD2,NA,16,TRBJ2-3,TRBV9,CASSVAAGGPTDTQYF,TGTGCCAGCAGCGTAGCAGCGGGGGGGCCGACAGATACGCAGTATTTT
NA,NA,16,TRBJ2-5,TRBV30,CAWRSRGGGSWETQYF,TGTGCCTGGAGGTCCCGGGGCGGGGGCTCATGGGAGACCCAGTACTTC
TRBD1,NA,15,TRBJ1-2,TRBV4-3,CASSQEPTGGYGYTF,TGCGCCAGCAGCCAGGAACCGACAGGGGGCTATGGCTACACCTTC
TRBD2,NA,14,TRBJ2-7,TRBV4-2,CASSQSGGSYEQYF,TGTGCCAGCAGCCAATCGGGGGGATCCTACGAGCAGTACTTC
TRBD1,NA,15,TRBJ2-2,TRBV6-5,CASSNHRGNTGELFF,TGTGCCAGCAGTAACCACAGGGGAAACACCGGGGAGCTGTTTTTT
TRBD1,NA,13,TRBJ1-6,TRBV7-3,CASSLTGDSPLHF,TGTGCCAGCAGCTTGACAGGGGATTCACCCCTCCACTTT
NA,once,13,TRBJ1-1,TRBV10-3,CAISDRQNTEAFF,TGTGCCATCAGTGATAGACAGAACACTGAAGCTTTCTTT
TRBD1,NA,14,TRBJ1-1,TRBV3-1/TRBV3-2,CASSPGQANTEAFF,TGTGCCAGCAGCCCGGGACAGGCGAACACTGAAGCTTTCTTT
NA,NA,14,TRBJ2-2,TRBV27,CASSLSRSTGELFF,TGTGCCAGCAGTTTATCGAGGTCCACCGGGGAGCTGTTTTTT
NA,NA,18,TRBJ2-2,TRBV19,CASSIARSSVGNTGELFF,TGTGCCAGTAGTATTGCCAGGTCCTCCGTGGGGAACACCGGGGAGCTGTTTTTT
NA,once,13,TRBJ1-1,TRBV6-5,CASTSYKSTEAFF,TGTGCCAGTACCTCATACAAGTCCACTGAAGCTTTCTTT
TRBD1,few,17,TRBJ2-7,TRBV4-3,CASSQDWKGTGDYEQYF,TGCGCCAGCAGCCAAGATTGGAAGGGGACAGGGGACTACGAGCAGTACTTC
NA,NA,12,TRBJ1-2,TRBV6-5,CASTRAVVGYTF,TGTGCCAGCACCCGCGCGGTGGTTGGCTACACCTTC
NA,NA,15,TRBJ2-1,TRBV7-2,CASSPPGGSYNEQFF,TGTGCCAGCAGCCCTCCCGGGGGCTCCTACAATGAGCAGTTCTTC
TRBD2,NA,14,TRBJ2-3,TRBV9,CASSVAAGVSSQYF,TGTGCCAGCAGCGTAGCAGCGGGGGTCTCATCGCAGTATTTT
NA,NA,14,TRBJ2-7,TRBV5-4,CASTRAGSSYEQYF,TGTGCCAGCACCCGAGCAGGGTCCTCCTACGAGCAGTACTTC
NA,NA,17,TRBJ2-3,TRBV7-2,CASSLWATWGGADTQYF,TGTGCCAGCAGCTTATGGGCAACGTGGGGGGGGGCGGATACGCAGTATTTT
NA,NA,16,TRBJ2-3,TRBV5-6,CASSLFRGGSTDTQYF,TGTGCCAGCAGCTTGTTTCGTGGGGGCAGCACAGATACGCAGTATTTT
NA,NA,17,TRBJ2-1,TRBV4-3,CASSQDRGADRANEQFF,TGCGCCAGCAGCCAAGATCGGGGGGCCGACAGAGCCAATGAGCAGTTCTTC
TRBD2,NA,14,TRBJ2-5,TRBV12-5,CASGRSGGQETQYF,TGTGCTAGTGGGAGAAGCGGGGGCCAAGAGACCCAGTACTTC
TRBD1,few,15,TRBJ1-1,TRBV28,CASSPSDRTDTEAFF,TGTGCCAGCAGTCCCTCGGACAGGACGGACACTGAAGCTTTCTTT
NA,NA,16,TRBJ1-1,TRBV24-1,CATSDIQIPQDTEAFF,TGTGCCACCAGTGATATACAAATCCCCCAGGACACTGAAGCTTTCTTT
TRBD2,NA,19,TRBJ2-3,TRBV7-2,CASSLTSLKRGGLTDTQYF,TGTGCCAGCAGCTTAACTTCTCTCAAGCGGGGGGGCCTCACAGATACGCAGTATTTT
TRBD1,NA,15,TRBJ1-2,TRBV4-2,CASSQDSKTGYGYTF,TGTGCCAGCAGCCAAGATTCGAAGACAGGGTATGGCTACACCTTC
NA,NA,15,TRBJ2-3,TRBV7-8,CASSLQGRNTDTQYF,TGTGCCAGCAGCTTACAAGGGAGAAACACAGATACGCAGTATTTT
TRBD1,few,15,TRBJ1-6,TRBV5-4,CASSSQGRSNSPLHF,TGTGCCAGCAGCTCACAGGGGCGGAGTAATTCACCCCTCCACTTT
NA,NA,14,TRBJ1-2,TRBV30,CAWIRRGREYGYTF,TGTGCCTGGATAAGGCGCGGACGGGAGTATGGCTACACCTTC
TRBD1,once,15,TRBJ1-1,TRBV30,CAWSVRKGAWTEAFF,TGTGCCTGGAGTGTACGAAAGGGGGCTTGGACTGAAGCTTTCTTT
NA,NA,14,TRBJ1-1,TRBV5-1,CASSSYRVGTEAFF,TGCGCCAGCAGCTCCTACAGGGTTGGGACTGAAGCTTTCTTT